The 25 T cell receptor beta chains below all came from one sample that was sequenced in a study of blood T cells in healthy people across ages. A second PCR, run for about 7 to 11 cycles, used a sample-barcoded 5' primer plus a J-beta primer mix. Via MiXCR, TCRdb re-called the 5' RACE reads, giving one row per CDR3 protein. In the table there are about a million distinct CDR3 sequences, around two fifths of which are singletons. Input material: blood. Receptors originate from a man between 18 and 35 years old in good health.

The CDR3 region is CASTEGSGGDTQYF. The CDR3 DNA reads TGTGCCAGCACCGAAGGCAGCGGGGGCGATACGCAGTATTTT. The chain carries TRBV25-1 and TRBJ2-3; TRBD2 agrees at 8 bases. Germline V gene data show CDR1 as MGHDK and CDR2 as SYGVNS. With V trimmed by 7 bases and J by 6 bases, 9 bases remained unmatched. The CDR3 has 14 amino acids.

The chain combines TRBV29-1 with TRBJ2-2, with 8 bases fitting TRBD2. The CDR3 consists of 14 residues. V lost 3 bases to trimming and J lost 6 bases; unmatched junction nucleotides: 6. Germline V gene data show CDR1 as SQVTM and CDR2 as ANQGSEA. DNA of the CDR3: TGCAGCGTTGAGGGGACTAGTGAAGCCGGGGAGCTGTTTTTT. Encoded protein: CSVEGTSEAGELFF.

This clonotype turned up a few times. The chain links TRBV12-3 or TRBV12-4 to TRBJ1-2; maybe TRBD1 (6 bases). V lost 7 bases and J lost 2, with 14 bases in between. CDR3 length equals 14 residues. The CDR3 sequence is CASTIQGSNYGYTF. DNA for the CDR3: TGTGCCAGCACCATACAGGGATCCAACTATGGCTACACCTTC.

This clonotype appeared a few times. This chain links TRBV29-1 with TRBJ2-3, with D tentatively TRBD1 (6 bases). Germline V gene sequence: CDR1 SQVTM, CDR2 ANQGSEA. V dropped 3 bases and J dropped 1 base, with 11 bases sitting between them. The CDR3 covers 14 residues. The CDR3, as DNA: TGCAGCGTTGACCTGGGGGCCCGCACAGATACGCAGTATTTT. Residues: CSVDLGARTDTQYF.

The CDR3 loop is CASSLTEGANVLTF. CDR3 nucleotide sequence: TGTGCCAGCAGCCTGACAGAAGGGGCCAACGTCCTGACTTTC. The chain employs TRBV3-1 and TRBJ2-6; tentative D call: TRBD1 (5 bases). The V end lost 4 bases, the J end lost 4 bases, and 8 bases lay between the germline ends. This CDR3 contains 14 residues. Germline V lookup: CDR1 LGHDT, CDR2 YNNKEL (reference sequence).

This rearrangement joins TRBV30 to TRBJ2-1, with 10 positions matching TRBD1. V was clipped by 4 bases and J by 5 bases; unmatched bases: 8. The CDR3 has 15 residues. In germline, CDR1 is GTSNPN, CDR2 SVGIG (reference sequence). In DNA, the CDR3 is TGTGCCTGGACCCCCGGGACAGGGGAACACAATGAGCAGTTCTTC. Its protein product is CAWTPGTGEHNEQFF.

This clonotype was counted between two and nine times. V and J are TRBV27 and TRBJ1-2; weak D call: TRBD1 (6 bases). Germline V gives CDR1 MNHEY, CDR2 SMNVEV (reference sequence). This CDR3 spans 15 amino acids. V was clipped by 4 bases and J by 3 bases, with 15 bases between them. CDR3 residues: CASSSYRESYYGYTF. The DNA for the CDR3 is TGTGCCAGCAGTTCTTACAGGGAGTCCTACTATGGCTACACCTTC.

The V and J genes are TRBV7-9 and TRBJ2-7, with D maybe TRBD1 (5 bases). This CDR3 has 17 residues. Per germline, CDR1 SEHNR and CDR2 FQNEAQ (reference sequence). Trimming pared 5 bases from V and 2 bases from J, leaving 22 bases between. The CDR3, as DNA: TGTGCCAGCAGCCAGCACTTTGTGGGGCCGCAACCCTACGAGCAGTACTTC. Protein: CASSQHFVGPQPYEQYF.

This clonotype has more than one count but fewer than ten. The gene calls are TRBV28 and TRBJ2-3; D not certain. The CDR3 has 12 residues. Trimming took off 5 bases at V and 2 bases at J, with 5 bases between the two ends. Germline V CDR1 and CDR2: MDHEN, SYDVKM. The CDR3 nucleotides read TGTGCCAGCAGTATGGACACAGATACGCAGTATTTT. This codes for CASSMDTDTQYF.

The V and J genes are TRBV6-5 and TRBJ1-6; tentative D call: TRBD1 (5 bases). V lost 2 bases and J lost 8, with 10 bases in between. The CDR3 loop spans 14 amino acids. Germline V lookup: CDR1 MNHEY, CDR2 SVGAGI. CDR3 sequence (DNA): TGTGCCAGCAGTTACAGCAGGGTTTATTCACCCCTCCACTTT. Translated: CASSYSRVYSPLHF.

J is TRBJ1-2 and V is TRBV29-1, with TRBD1 matching over 7 bases. The CDR3 is 15 amino acids. The ends lost 4 bases at V and 8 bases at J; junction bases unmatched: 16. Looked up from germline, CDR1 is SQVTM and CDR2 is ANQGSEA. CDR3 in DNA: TGCAGCGTTGGGGAGCCAGGGGGGAAGTTTGAGGGCTACACCTTC. This codes for CSVGEPGGKFEGYTF. Supplemented by reference TRBV29-1 and TRBJ1-2, the full variable domain reads SAVISQKPSRDICQRGTSLTIQCQVDSQVTMMFWYRQQPGQSLTLIATANQGSEATYESGFVIDKFPISRPNLTFSTLTVSNMSPEDSSIYLCSVGEPGGKFEGYTFGSGTRLTVV.

V usage is TRBV5-1 and J usage is TRBJ1-1, with 11 bases lining up with TRBD1. Germline loops: CDR1 SGHRS, CDR2 YFSETQ. The CDR3 is made up of 15 amino acids. V dropped 3 bases and J dropped 0; count of bases not matched to a gene: 1. In DNA, the CDR3 is TGCGCCAGCAGCTCGGACAGGGGGCTGAACACTGAAGCTTTCTTT. Protein product: CASSSDRGLNTEAFF.

V gene TRBV6-2 or TRBV6-3 combines with J gene TRBJ1-1; maybe TRBD1 (5 bases). Looked up from germline, CDR1 is MNHEY and CDR2 is SVGEGT. The CDR3 length is 16 residues. The germline V and J ends were trimmed by 0 bases and 3 bases, with 14 bases remaining between them. As DNA, the CDR3 is TGTGCCAGCAGTTACTCGCAGGGAACGAGGGACACTGAAGCTTTCTTT. As protein: CASSYSQGTRDTEAFF.

With regard to this clonotype: An end of the junction differs from the germline gene, which may be a read error. The V gene is TRBV25-1, the J gene TRBJ1-2; unclear D gene. The CDR3 extends over 12 amino acids. The germline gives CDR1 MGHDK, CDR2 SYGVNS. DNA for the CDR3: TGTGCCAGCAGTGCCGGAAACTTTGGCTACACCTTC. This codes for CASSAGNFGYTF.

The chain's CDR3 is CASSLGRTVAEQFF. The CDR3 region has the DNA TGTGCCAGCAGTTTAGGCAGAACGGTGGCTGAGCAGTTCTTC. The chain uses TRBV27 and TRBJ2-1, with D hard to call. This CDR3 is 14 amino acids long. The V end was cut by 2 bases, the J end by 9 bases, with 14 bases between. CDR1 and CDR2 from the germline V gene are MNHEY and SMNVEV (reference sequence).

This clonotype was seen more than once but under ten times. This sequence joins TRBV12-3 or TRBV12-4 and TRBJ2-7; TRBD1 matches 8 bases. This CDR3 spans 17 amino acids. The V segment lost 1 base and the J segment 0 bases; nucleotides outside the gene matches: 8. CDR3 amino acids: CASSLEAGGRLSYEQYF. In DNA form, the CDR3 reads TGTGCCAGCAGTTTAGAGGCAGGGGGCCGCCTCTCCTACGAGCAGTACTTC.

For this clonotype: The junction departs from germline at one end; a sequencing error may be responsible. The rearrangement uses TRBV3-1 and TRBJ2-1, with D maybe TRBD2 (5 bases). This CDR3 spans 17 amino acids. Germline V lookup: CDR1 LGHDT, CDR2 YNNKEL (reference sequence). The CDR3 DNA is TGTGCCAGCAGCCAAGAGCTACGCGGGCGGTCCTCCAATGAGCAGTTCTTC. Translation: CASSQELRGRSSNEQFF.

As concerns this clonotype: This clone may be a read error of a much larger clone one base away. The chain uses TRBV7-7 and TRBJ2-5; perhaps TRBD2 as D (6 bases). Germline loops: CDR1 SSHAT, CDR2 FNYEAQ (reference sequence). This CDR3 is 12 amino acids long. This CDR3 is CTSSLVRETQYF. In DNA, the CDR3 is TGTACTAGCAGCTTAGTCCGTGAGACCCAGTACTTC.

This clonotype has ten or more counts. This sequence joins TRBV4-2 and TRBJ1-1; D uncertain. This CDR3 is built from 14 residues. V was pared by 1 base and J by 1 base, with 7 bases between. From germline, CDR1 is LGHNA and CDR2 YNFKEQ. The CDR3 DNA reads TGTGCCAGCAGCCAAGGGGCGGGGAACACTGAAGCTTTCTTT. This translates into CASSQGAGNTEAFF.

As to this clonotype: Since a far larger clone is one base different, this is likely a read error. The rearrangement joins TRBV12-3 or TRBV12-4 to TRBJ2-3, with D possibly being TRBD2 (5 bases). This CDR3 is 14 amino acids long. DNA of the CDR3: TGTGCCAGCAGTTTAGGTCCTAGCACAGATGCGCAGTATTTT. It translates to CASSLGPSTDAQYF.

V and J are TRBV20-1 and TRBJ2-1, with D tentatively TRBD1 (6 bases). CDR1 and CDR2 (germline): DFQATT, SNEGSKA (reference sequence). Trimming took 6 bases from V and 8 from J, leaving 17 bases between them. The CDR3 sequence is 13 residues long. The CDR3 sequence: CSATPGQSDEQFF. DNA for the CDR3: TGCAGTGCAACCCCGGGACAAAGCGATGAGCAGTTCTTC.

A note on this clonotype: A much larger clonotype is one base distant, so this may be a read error. The chain has TRBV10-3 and TRBJ2-3; tentative D call: TRBD1 (5 bases). The CDR3 runs 13 residues. Germline V gives CDR1 ENHRY, CDR2 SYGVKD. CDR3 sequence (DNA): TGTACCATCAGCCCAGGGTCCCCAGATACGCAGTATTTT. It yields the protein CTISPGSPDTQYF.

In its sample, this clonotype was seen a few times. The chain couples TRBV11-1 to TRBJ2-1, with a possible D match to TRBD1 (5 bases). Germline V gene lookup returns CDR1 SGHAT and CDR2 FQDESV (reference sequence). The CDR3 is made up of 17 amino acids. Trimming removed 0 bases from V and 0 bases from J, with 12 bases in between. CDR3 in DNA: TGTGCCAGCAGCTTAGCGTACCGACAGAACTCCTACAATGAGCAGTTCTTC. The encoded protein is CASSLAYRQNSYNEQFF.

This clonotype turned up a few times. V gene TRBV27 combines with J gene TRBJ1-5, with D perhaps matching TRBD1 (6 bases). Germline V gives CDR1 MNHEY, CDR2 SMNVEV (reference sequence). With 0 bases removed from V and 6 bases from J, the gap between germline ends came to 9 bases. The CDR3 covers 14 residues. For the CDR3, the DNA is TGTGCCAGCAGTTTATCAACAGGGACTCAGCCCCAGCATTTT. Encoded protein: CASSLSTGTQPQHF.

The chain is built from TRBV20-1 and TRBJ1-1, with no clear D. The V gene's germline CDR1 is DFQATT and CDR2 SNEGSKA (reference sequence). The CDR3 spans 13 residues. The V gene lost 5 bases and the J gene lost 2 bases, with 12 bases spanning the gap. CDR3 coding DNA: TGCAGTGCTCGCCCGGGCGCCAACACTGAAGCTTTCTTT. This sequence encodes CSARPGANTEAFF.